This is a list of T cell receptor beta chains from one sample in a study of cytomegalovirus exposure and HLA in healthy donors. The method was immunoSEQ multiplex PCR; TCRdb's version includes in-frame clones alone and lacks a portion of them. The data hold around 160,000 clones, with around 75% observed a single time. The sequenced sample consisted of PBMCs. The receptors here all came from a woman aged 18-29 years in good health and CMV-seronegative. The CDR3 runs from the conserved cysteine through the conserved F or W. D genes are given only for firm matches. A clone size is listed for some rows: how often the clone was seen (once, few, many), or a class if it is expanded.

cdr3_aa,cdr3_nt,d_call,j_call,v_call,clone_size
CASSKGGGRKNEKLFF,TGTGCCAGCAGCAAGGGGGGGGGACGGAAGAATGAAAAACTGTTTTTT,.,TRBJ1-4,TRBV9,.
CASSQDEADTGELFF,TGTGCCAGCAGCCAAGATGAAGCGGACACCGGGGAGCTGTTTTTT,.,TRBJ2-2,TRBV4-2,.
CASSSQGLGTEAFF,TGTGCCAGCTCCTCTCAGGGCTTAGGGACTGAAGCTTTCTTT,.,TRBJ1-1,TRBV6-4,.
CASSGTSGGSEDTQYF,TGTGCCAGCAGCGGGACTAGCGGGGGGTCAGAAGATACGCAGTATTTT,TRBD2,TRBJ2-3,TRBV7-9,.
CASSVRLNTEAFF,TGCGCCAGCAGCGTCAGGTTGAACACTGAAGCTTTCTTT,.,TRBJ1-1,TRBV4-3,.
CASQKREENTQYF,TGTGCCAGCCAAAAGAGAGAGGAAAATACGCAGTATTTT,.,TRBJ2-3,TRBV2,.
CASSLKTGRDTQYF,TGTGCCAGCAGCTTAAAGACAGGGCGGGATACGCAGTATTTT,TRBD1,TRBJ2-3,TRBV7-2,.
CASSPSITRNSPLHF,TGTGCCAGCAGTCCCTCCATTACGCGGAATTCACCCCTCCACTTT,.,TRBJ1-6,TRBV28,few
CASSQDRRTGYNEQFF,TGCGCCAGCAGCCAAGATCGGAGGACAGGCTACAATGAGCAGTTCTTC,TRBD1,TRBJ2-1,TRBV4-3,.
CASSQRRGGDSDGYTF,TGCGCCAGCAGCCAGAGGAGGGGCGGTGACTCGGACGGCTACACCTTC,.,TRBJ1-2,TRBV4-3,.
CASSDRETYNEQFF,TGTGCCAGCAGTGATCGGGAGACCTACAATGAGCAGTTCTTC,.,TRBJ2-1,TRBV2,.
CASSLRGGRYYGNTGELFF,TGCGCCAGCAGCCTGAGGGGCGGGAGATATTACGGGAACACCGGGGAGCTGTTTTTT,TRBD2,TRBJ2-2,TRBV5-1,.
CASSLGPGQGHQPQHF,TGTGCCAGCAGCTTGGGGCCGGGACAGGGACATCAGCCCCAGCATTTT,TRBD1,TRBJ1-5,TRBV5-8,once
CASSERGQGVKLFF,TGTGCCAGCAGTGAGAGGGGGCAGGGGGTAAAACTGTTTTTT,TRBD1,TRBJ1-4,TRBV2,.
CASSYASGSNEQFF,TGTGCCAGCAGTTACGCTAGCGGGAGCAATGAGCAGTTCTTC,TRBD2,TRBJ2-1,TRBV6-5,.
CSTRRLTGNGETQYF,TGCAGCACCCGCAGGCTGACAGGGAACGGAGAGACCCAGTACTTC,TRBD1,TRBJ2-5,TRBV29-1,.
CASSLLGLAGDQETQYF,TGTGCCAGCAGCCTCCTCGGACTAGCGGGGGACCAAGAGACCCAGTACTTC,TRBD2,TRBJ2-5,TRBV9,few
CASSVVLAGGQDTQYF,TGTGCCAGCAGCGTAGTCCTAGCGGGGGGGCAAGATACGCAGTATTTT,TRBD2,TRBJ2-3,TRBV9,.
CASSQQAGLAGGQETQYF,TGTGCCAGCAGCCAACAGGCCGGACTAGCGGGGGGCCAAGAGACCCAGTACTTC,TRBD2,TRBJ2-5,TRBV4-2,.
CASSQAGTTGELFF,TGCGCCAGCAGCCAAGCGGGGACTACCGGGGAGCTGTTTTTT,.,TRBJ2-2,TRBV4-3,.
CASSLDYRGGKKLFF,TGTGCCAGCAGCTTAGACTATCGAGGGGGTAAAAAACTGTTTTTT,.,TRBJ1-4,TRBV7-2,.
CASEGFGKGQFF,TGTGCCAGCGAAGGGTTCGGGAAAGGGCAGTTCTTC,.,TRBJ2-1,TRBV2,.